Presented here are 28 T cell receptor beta chains from one specimen sequenced in a study of CD8+ T cells in alopecia areata. RNA was extracted and reverse transcribed into cDNA as the sequencing template. Sequencing was performed with immunoSEQ multiplex PCR; in TCRdb, only in-frame clones are kept and a portion is missing. The data list about 270,000 clones, none observed once; approximately 1.2% falls to the top ten. The sorting of pooled cutaneous lymph node cells relied on CD4, CD8alpha, NKG2D, NKG2ACE and other markers. Sequencing was performed on CD4+ T cells sorted from a lymph node. All receptors come from a C3H/HeJ mouse with alopecia areata. The strain's MHC: H2-k.

Notes on this clone: Mouse gene names apply. The read stops 4 residues short of the end of the CDR3; the missing end is completed from the germline J gene. Different DNA sequences within this sample yield the same CDR3. This chain connects TRBV31 to TRBJ2-1; weak D call: TRBD2 (6 bases). V shed 0 bases and J shed 1 base, with 7 bases lying between them. The CDR3 has 14 amino acids. Germline CDR1 reads GKSSPN; CDR2 reads SITVG. The CDR3: CAWSLLGNYAEQFF. The covered CDR3 bases are TGTGCCTGGAGTCTCCTGGGGAACTATGCT.

A note on this clone: The genes and germline here are from mouse. The CDR3 goes on 4 residues after the read ends, and that part is filled in from the germline J gene. The sample carries other DNA sequences with the same CDR3. The chain uses TRBV13-2 and TRBJ1-2, with 11 positions matching TRBD1. Germline V gene sequence: CDR1 NNHNN, CDR2 SYGAGS (reference sequence). The junction had 2 bases not matched to a gene; V was cut back by 3 bases and J by 4 bases. There are 14 residues in the CDR3. The CDR3 reads CASGGTGGGSDYTF. CDR3 bases read: TGTGCCAGCGGTGGGACAGGGGGCGGCTCC.

This clone was observed a handful of times. Here the gene names and germline are mouse. The read comes to an end 3 residues before the CDR3 does, leaving the germline J gene to fill in the end. The rearrangement links TRBV19 to TRBJ1-6; TRBD1 is a possible D gene (5 bases). TRBJ1-6 is flagged as an ORF with uncertain function. V dropped 2 bases and J dropped 3 bases, with 15 bases sitting between them. The CDR3 contains 17 residues. CDR1 FNHDT and CDR2 SITEND come from the germline V gene (reference sequence). The CDR3 is CASSISVAGNYNSPLYF. The covered CDR3 bases are TGTGCCAGCAGTATCTCGGTGGCAGGGAACTATAATTCGCCC.

This clone was counted only a few times. Mouse gene names and germline throughout. Coverage ceases 4 residues before the CDR3 finishes, and the germline J gene fills in the end. The sample carries other DNA sequences with the same CDR3. V gene TRBV5 combines with J gene TRBJ2-7; TRBD1 might be the D (5 bases). V gave up 0 bases and J gave up 0 bases, with 9 bases separating them. Looked up from germline, CDR1 is LGHNA and CDR2 is YNLKQL (reference sequence). The CDR3 has 15 amino acids. The CDR3 bases that were read are TGTGCCAGCAGCCAAGAAGGACAAAGCTCCTAT. Translation: CASSQEGQSSY. The whole CDR3 sequence reads CASSQEGQSSYEQYF.

The table lists this clone with a few counts. The listed genes are named as in mouse. The sequenced fragment ends 4 residues before the CDR3 boundary, so the rest is inferred from the germline J gene. Other DNA sequences in this specimen translate into the identical CDR3. The rearrangement uses TRBV5 and TRBJ2-7, with D possibly TRBD1 on 6 matching bases. Germline V gives CDR1 LGHNA, CDR2 YNLKQL (reference sequence). The CDR3 totals 14 residues. The sequenced CDR3 bases are TGTGCCAGCAGCCAAGAAGGGGGTGCTTAT. Translating it yields CASSQEGGAY. The whole CDR3 region reads CASSQEGGAYEQYF.

This clone was seen a handful of times. Gene names are the mouse ones. The CDR3 end falls 4 residues outside the read, so it is completed with the germline J gene. The sample has other DNA sequences that encode this CDR3 too. The genes are TRBV13-2 and TRBJ2-5; 8 nucleotides agree with TRBD1. Germline V CDR1 and CDR2: NNHNN, SYGAGS (reference sequence). This CDR3 has 13 amino acids. The part of the CDR3 DNA that was read is TGTGCCAGCGGTGCAGGGGGCAGGGAC. Protein product: CASGAGGRD. The complete CDR3 protein is CASGAGGRDTQYF.

Notes on this clone: Mouse germline and gene names are used. The read is 4 residues too short to cover the CDR3 end, so that end is filled in from the germline J gene. The rearrangement links TRBV5 to TRBJ1-2; possible D gene TRBD1, 5 bases. Germline V lookup: CDR1 LGHNA, CDR2 YNLKQL (reference sequence). This CDR3 region has 14 residues. V lost 0 bases, J lost 2 bases, and 7 bases lay in between. CDR3 in amino acids: CASSQEAGNSDYTF. CDR3 bases read: TGTGCCAGCAGCCAAGAGGCAGGGAACTCC.

Comments on this clone: The gene names given are mouse names. The CDR3 extends 4 residues past the end of the read, so its final part is completed from the germline J gene. The chain recombines TRBV17 with TRBJ1-1, with a tentative D call TRBD1 (5 bases). The germline V gene has CDR1 MNHDT and CDR2 YYDKIL. CDR3 size: 14 residues. CDR3 DNA (partial): TGTGCTAGCAGTAGAGTAGGGACTGGGGGA. Amino acids: CASSRVGTGG. The entire CDR3 protein reads CASSRVGTGGEVFF.

The table lists this clone with a few counts. The germline and genes are mouse ones. The CDR3 extends 4 residues past the end of the read, so its final part is completed from the germline J gene. V gene TRBV13-3 combines with J gene TRBJ2-7; maybe TRBD1 (6 bases). Germline V gene sequence: CDR1 NNHDY, CDR2 SYVADS. The length of the CDR3 is 14 residues. The CDR3: CASSDAGTKYEQYF. The CDR3 DNA, read in part, is TGTGCCAGCAGTGATGCCGGGACAAAATAT.

There are a few counts of this clone. Gene names follow the mouse nomenclature. The read ends 4 residues before the CDR3 terminus; that terminus is restored from the germline J gene. V usage is TRBV1 and J usage is TRBJ2-1; 7 nucleotides align to TRBD2. Trimming cost V 2 bases and J 1 base; bases outside gene matches: 2. CDR1 and CDR2 (germline): NSQYPW, LRSPGD (reference sequence). CDR3 length: 15 residues. The DNA read from the CDR3 is TGCACCTGCAGTGCAAGCTGGGGGAACTATGCT. Amino acids: CTCSASWGNYA. The full CDR3 protein reads CTCSASWGNYAEQFF.

This clone was found a few times. Gene names and germline refer to mouse. This CDR3 reads CASRTGGAFDTQYF. The covered CDR3 bases are TGTGCCAGCAGGACTGGGGGGGCGTTTGAC. This sequence joins TRBV13-3 and TRBJ2-5; 12 nucleotides align to TRBD2. The read ends 4 residues before the CDR3 terminus; that terminus is restored from the germline J gene. The CDR3 runs to 14 residues. CDR1 and CDR2 from the germline V gene are NNHDY and SYVADS.

Ten or more counts support this clone. Gene names and germline refer to mouse. CDR3: CASSQFIQGEDYAEQFF. CDR3 bases read: TGTGCCAGCAGTCAGTTCATACAGGGGGAGGACTATGCT. The chain has TRBV14 and TRBJ2-1, with TRBD1 matching over 8 bases. The read falls 4 residues short of the CDR3 end, and the missing part is taken from the germline J gene. This CDR3 is 17 amino acids long. The germline V gene has CDR1 SGHDT and CDR2 FRDEAV. V was pared by 4 bases and J by 2 bases, with 11 bases of the junction left unmatched.

This clone was detected a few times. Gene names refer to mouse genes. The same CDR3 also results from other DNA sequences found in this sample. Here the CDR3 reads CTCSAWGNQDTQYF. Partial CDR3 DNA: TGCACCTGCAGTGCGTGGGGGAACCAAGAC. The chain links TRBV1 to TRBJ2-5; D perhaps matches TRBD2 (6 bases). Read sequence stops 4 residues before the CDR3 end, and the germline J gene provides the missing end. CDR1 and CDR2 (germline): NSQYPW, LRSPGD (reference sequence). The length of the CDR3 is 14 residues. Trimming stripped 3 bases from V and 0 bases from J, with 7 bases between.

With respect to this clone: Genes and germline come from the mouse. The CDR3 is cut off 4 residues early in the read; its end comes from the germline J gene. The rearrangement uses TRBV13-1 and TRBJ2-7; a weak D match, TRBD2 (6 bases). This CDR3 comprises 13 residues. Germline V gene lookup returns CDR1 NSHNY and CDR2 SYGAGN. V lost 0 bases and J 3 bases, leaving 7 bases between the germline ends. CDR3 residues: CASSDVGDYEQYF. The sequenced CDR3 bases are TGTGCCAGCAGTGATGTGGGGGACTAT.

Regarding this clone: Mouse names are used for the genes. The observed sequence ends 4 residues before the CDR3 terminus, with the missing tail filled in from the germline J gene. The chain carries TRBV13-1 and TRBJ1-2, with D tentatively TRBD1 (6 bases). Germline lookup yields CDR1 NSHNY and CDR2 SYGAGN. V gave up 1 base and J gave up 3 bases, with 13 bases separating them. The CDR3 contains 15 residues. This chain's CDR3 is CASSDSAGVDSDYTF. CDR3 DNA, as far as it was read: TGTGCCAGCAGTGATTCGGCAGGGGTCGACTCC.

Notes on this clone: Gene and germline names: mouse. The CDR3 end is not reached by the read, which stops 4 residues before it; the germline J gene fills it in. The same CDR3 arises from other DNA sequences in this sample as well. The chain uses TRBV13-2 and TRBJ1-1; 10 bases map to TRBD1. The CDR3 runs to 14 residues. Germline trimming cut 2 bases from V and 3 bases from J; bases unmatched to any gene: 1. Looked up from germline, CDR1 is NNHNN and CDR2 is SYGAGS (reference sequence). CDR3 in amino acids: CASGEGTGDTEVFF. The covered CDR3 bases are TGTGCCAGCGGTGAGGGGACAGGGGACACA.

Note on this clone: The gene names given are mouse names. The read ends 4 residues shy of where the CDR3 ends; the end is completed using the germline J gene. The same CDR3 can be traced to other DNA sequences in this sample. This chain connects TRBV13-2 to TRBJ2-7, with D perhaps matching TRBD2 (7 bases). V was cut by 0 bases and J by 2 bases, with 9 bases left in between. Germline CDR1 is NNHNN and CDR2 is SYGAGS (reference sequence). CDR3 size: 14 residues. The CDR3 loop is CASGDAGGPYEQYF. The sequenced part of the CDR3 DNA is TGTGCCAGCGGTGATGCTGGGGGCCCCTAT.

This clone has just a few counts. Mouse germline and gene names are used. Read data end 4 residues before the CDR3 end; the end is taken from the germline J gene. J is TRBJ2-1 and V is TRBV13-1; 8 bases agree with TRBD2. Germline V gives CDR1 NSHNY, CDR2 SYGAGN. This CDR3 region has 16 residues. The chain's CDR3 is CASSDARGGAGAEQFF. The DNA read from the CDR3 is TGTGCCAGCAGTGATGCCCGGGGGGGCGCGGGAGCT.

In the case of this clone: Germline and genes here are mouse. The read terminates 4 residues before the CDR3 end, so the remaining end is supplied by the germline J gene. The chain joins TRBV1 to TRBJ2-1; 7 positions match TRBD2. The CDR3 totals 15 residues. Germline-derived CDR1 and CDR2 are NSQYPW and LRSPGD (reference sequence). CDR3 DNA, as far as it was read: TGCACCTGCAGTGTCGGGGGGGGGTTTGGGGCT. Translated, it gives CTCSVGGGFGA. The entire CDR3 sequence reads CTCSVGGGFGAEQFF. Variable domain in full (rest from reference TRBV1 and TRBJ2-1): VTLLEQNPRWRLVPRGQAVNLRCILKNSQYPWMSWYQQDLQKQLQWLFTLRSPGDKEVKSLPGADYLATRVTDTELRLQVANMSQGRTLYCTCSVGGGFGAEQFFGPGTRLTVL.

Details on this clone: Each gene name is a mouse one. The CDR3 goes on 4 residues after the read ends, and that part is filled in from the germline J gene. J is TRBJ2-7 and V is TRBV14, with 8 bases aligning to TRBD2. V lost 5 bases and J lost 0; bases outside the gene matches: 7. The CDR3 contains 15 residues. Germline V gene lookup returns CDR1 SGHDT and CDR2 FRDEAV. The covered CDR3 bases are TGTGCCAGCAGAAGACTGGGGAGGAGCTCCTAT. Translated, it gives CASRRLGRSSY. The CDR3 in its entirety is CASRRLGRSSYEQYF.

Regarding this clone: Gene labels here are mouse ones. The CDR3 is cut off 4 residues early in the read; its end comes from the germline J gene. The chain recombines TRBV1 with TRBJ2-2; TRBD1 might be the D (5 bases). The ends were cut back, 6 bases at V and 1 base at J, with 6 bases in the middle. CDR1 NSQYPW and CDR2 LRSPGD come from the germline V gene (reference sequence). This CDR3 spans 13 amino acids. The CDR3 region is CTCRDRNTGQLYF. The covered CDR3 bases are TGCACCTGCAGAGACAGAAACACCGGG.

For this clone: Gene names and germline refer to mouse. Read sequence stops 3 residues before the CDR3 end, and the germline J gene provides the missing end. The chain joins TRBV17 to TRBJ1-6, with 9 bases lining up with TRBD1. TRBJ1-6 is classed as an ORF, of uncertain function. Losses at the gene ends were 1 base for V and 9 bases for J; bases not matched to a gene: 4. CDR1 and CDR2 (germline): MNHDT, YYDKIL. The CDR3 runs to 15 residues. The CDR3 DNA, read in part, is TGTGCTAGCAGTAGAGCGAGACAGGGGGGTTCGCCC. It specifies CASSRARQGGSP. The entire CDR3 protein reads CASSRARQGGSPLYF.

This clone was counted between two and nine times. Here the gene names and germline are mouse. The read ends 4 residues before the CDR3 terminus; that terminus is restored from the germline J gene. The chain has TRBV5 and TRBJ2-3, with 10 positions matching TRBD2. The CDR3 consists of 20 residues. The germline gives CDR1 LGHNA, CDR2 YNLKQL (reference sequence). V was clipped by 0 bases and J by 2 bases; unmatched bases: 14. The part of the CDR3 DNA that was read is TGTGCCAGCAGCCAAGATAGTGGCTGGGGGGGCGATGTGTTTGCAGAA. It encodes CASSQDSGWGGDVFAE. Given in full, the CDR3 is CASSQDSGWGGDVFAETLYF.

Notes on this clone: Mouse names are used for the genes. The read comes to an end 4 residues before the CDR3 does, leaving the germline J gene to fill in the end. The rearrangement joins TRBV1 to TRBJ2-7; no firm D call. The CDR3 runs 13 residues. With 4 bases removed from V and 0 bases from J, the gap between germline ends came to 7 bases. From germline, CDR1 is NSQYPW and CDR2 LRSPGD (reference sequence). The CDR3 bases that were read are TGCACCTGCAGTGACCAGCACTCCTAT. Residues: CTCSDQHSY. The full CDR3 protein is CTCSDQHSYEQYF. The complete variable domain, with remaining parts taken from reference TRBV1 and TRBJ2-7, reads VTLLEQNPRWRLVPRGQAVNLRCILKNSQYPWMSWYQQDLQKQLQWLFTLRSPGDKEVKSLPGADYLATRVTDTELRLQVANMSQGRTLYCTCSDQHSYEQYFGPGTRLTVL.

This clone was counted between two and nine times. The gene names given are mouse names. From the germline J gene comes the end of the CDR3, since the read stops 3 residues before it. The chain is built from TRBV13-1 and TRBJ1-6, with D possibly being TRBD1 (6 bases). TRBJ1-6 is reported as an ORF; its role is uncertain. This CDR3 has 13 amino acids. V was shortened by 5 bases and J by 7 bases, with 10 bases between the two germline ends. Germline CDR1 and CDR2: NSHNY and SYGAGN. Incomplete CDR3 DNA: TGTGCCAGCAGGACAGGTTCCAATTCGCCC. Amino acid sequence: CASRTGSNSP. The whole CDR3 protein is CASRTGSNSPLYF.

To note about this clone: Gene names are the mouse ones. The read terminates 4 residues ahead of where the CDR3 ends, so the germline J gene completes it. The V and J genes are TRBV1 and TRBJ2-7; 7 bases are shared with TRBD1. V gave up 0 bases and J gave up 3 bases; unmatched junction bases: 2. This CDR3 region has 14 residues. Germline V gene sequence: CDR1 NSQYPW, CDR2 LRSPGD (reference sequence). CDR3 DNA (partial): TGCACCTGCAGTGCAGATGGGACAGACTAT. Residues: CTCSADGTDY. The entire CDR3 is CTCSADGTDYEQYF. The complete variable domain, with remaining parts taken from reference TRBV1 and TRBJ2-7, reads VTLLEQNPRWRLVPRGQAVNLRCILKNSQYPWMSWYQQDLQKQLQWLFTLRSPGDKEVKSLPGADYLATRVTDTELRLQVANMSQGRTLYCTCSADGTDYEQYFGPGTRLTVL.

With regard to this clone: Gene names are the mouse ones. From the germline J gene comes the end of the CDR3, since the read stops 4 residues before it. This chain connects TRBV5 to TRBJ2-5; maybe TRBD2 (5 bases). Germline V lookup: CDR1 LGHNA, CDR2 YNLKQL (reference sequence). The germline V and J ends were trimmed by 0 bases and 0 bases, with 7 bases remaining between them. This CDR3 contains 15 residues. The CDR3 reads CASSQDGVNQDTQYF. Incomplete CDR3 DNA: TGTGCCAGCAGCCAAGATGGGGTTAACCAAGAC.

In the case of this clone: Mouse gene names and germline throughout. The same CDR3 is also encoded by other DNA sequences in this sample. The CDR3 loop is CASSDRDRRDTQYF. The DNA read from the CDR3 is TGTGCCAGCAGTGATAGGGACAGAAGGGAC. The chain joins TRBV13-1 to TRBJ2-5; 7 bases line up with TRBD1. The CDR3 end falls 4 residues outside the read, so it is completed with the germline J gene. In germline, CDR1 is NSHNY, CDR2 SYGAGN. The CDR3 runs 14 residues.